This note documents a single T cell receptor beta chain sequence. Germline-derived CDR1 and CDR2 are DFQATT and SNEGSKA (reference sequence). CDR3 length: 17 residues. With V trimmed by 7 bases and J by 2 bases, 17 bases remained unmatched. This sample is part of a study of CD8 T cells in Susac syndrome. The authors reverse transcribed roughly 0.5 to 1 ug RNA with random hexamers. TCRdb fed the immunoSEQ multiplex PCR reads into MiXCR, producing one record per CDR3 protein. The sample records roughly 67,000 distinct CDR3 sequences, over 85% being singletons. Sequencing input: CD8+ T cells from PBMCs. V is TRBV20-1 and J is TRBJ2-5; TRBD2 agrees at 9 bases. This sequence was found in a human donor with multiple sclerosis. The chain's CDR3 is CSVPDPLAGVLQETQYF. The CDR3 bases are TGCAGTGTGCCCGATCCATTAGCGGGAGTCCTACAAGAGACCCAGTACTTC.